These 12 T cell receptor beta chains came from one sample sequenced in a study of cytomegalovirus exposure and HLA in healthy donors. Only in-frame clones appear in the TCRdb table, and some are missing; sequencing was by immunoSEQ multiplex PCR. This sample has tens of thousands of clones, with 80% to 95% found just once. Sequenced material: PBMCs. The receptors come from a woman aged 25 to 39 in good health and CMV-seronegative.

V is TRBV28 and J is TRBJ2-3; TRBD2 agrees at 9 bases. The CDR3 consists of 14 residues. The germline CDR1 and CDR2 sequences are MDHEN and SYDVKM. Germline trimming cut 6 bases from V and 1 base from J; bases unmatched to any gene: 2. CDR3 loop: CASRASGGTDTQYF. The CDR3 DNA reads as TGTGCCAGCAGGGCTAGCGGGGGCACAGATACGCAGTATTTT.

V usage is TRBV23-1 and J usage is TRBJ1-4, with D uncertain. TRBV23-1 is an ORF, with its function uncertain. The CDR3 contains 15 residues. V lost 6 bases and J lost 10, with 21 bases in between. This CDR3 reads CASSTGLWNVGKLFF. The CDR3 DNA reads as TGCGCCAGCAGCACGGGGTTATGGAACGTCGGAAAACTGTTTTTT.

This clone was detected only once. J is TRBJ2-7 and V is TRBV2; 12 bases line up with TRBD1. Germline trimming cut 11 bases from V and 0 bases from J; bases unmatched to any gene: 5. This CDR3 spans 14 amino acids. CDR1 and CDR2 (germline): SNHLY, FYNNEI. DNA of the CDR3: TGTGCCGGGGGACAGGGGGCTGGCTCCTACGAGCAGTACTTC. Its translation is CAGGQGAGSYEQYF.

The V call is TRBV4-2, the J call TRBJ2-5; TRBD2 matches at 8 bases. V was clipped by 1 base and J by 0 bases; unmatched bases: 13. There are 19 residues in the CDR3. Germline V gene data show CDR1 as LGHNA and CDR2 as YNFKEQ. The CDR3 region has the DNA TGTGCCAGCAGCCAAGTTTTTCTCCCCAGCGGGAGTAACCAAGAGACCCAGTACTTC. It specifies CASSQVFLPSGSNQETQYF.

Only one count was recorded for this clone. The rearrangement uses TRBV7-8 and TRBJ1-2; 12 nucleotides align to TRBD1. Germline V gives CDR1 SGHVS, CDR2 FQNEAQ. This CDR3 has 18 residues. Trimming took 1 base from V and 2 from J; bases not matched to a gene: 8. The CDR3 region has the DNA TGTGCCAGCAGCTTAGTGGGGGACAGGGGGCGAAAAAACTATGGCTACACCTTC. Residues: CASSLVGDRGRKNYGYTF.

The CDR3 nucleotides read TGTGCCTGGAGTGTCCACTTAGCAGAGACCCAGTACTTC. This translates into CAWSVHLAETQYF. V and J are TRBV30 and TRBJ2-5; D unresolved. Germline CDR1 and CDR2: GTSNPN and SVGIG (reference sequence). Trimming took 0 bases from V and 4 from J, leaving 9 bases between them. There are 13 residues in the CDR3.

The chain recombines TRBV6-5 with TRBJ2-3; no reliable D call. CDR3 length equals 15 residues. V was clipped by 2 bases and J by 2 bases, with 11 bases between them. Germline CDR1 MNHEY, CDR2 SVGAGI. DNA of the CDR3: TGTGCCAGCAGTTACAATAGAGCCCCCACAGATACGCAGTATTTT. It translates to CASSYNRAPTDTQYF.

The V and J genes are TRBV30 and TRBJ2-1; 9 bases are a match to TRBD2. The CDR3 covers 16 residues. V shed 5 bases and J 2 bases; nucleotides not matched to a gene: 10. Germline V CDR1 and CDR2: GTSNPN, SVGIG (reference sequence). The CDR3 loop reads CAWGVAGAGPYNEQFF. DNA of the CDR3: TGTGCCTGGGGAGTAGCGGGAGCGGGTCCCTACAATGAGCAGTTCTTC.

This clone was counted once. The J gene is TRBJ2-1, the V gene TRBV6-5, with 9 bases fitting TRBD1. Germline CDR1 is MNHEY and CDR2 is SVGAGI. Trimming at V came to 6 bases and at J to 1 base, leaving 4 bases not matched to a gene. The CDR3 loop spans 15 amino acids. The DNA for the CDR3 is TGTGCCAGCAGGGCCGGGACAGGGTCCTACAATGAGCAGTTCTTC. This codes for CASRAGTGSYNEQFF.

The chain's CDR3 is CSVEGGGYGYTF. CDR3 DNA sequence: TGCAGCGTTGAGGGGGGAGGATATGGCTACACCTTC. This chain links TRBV29-1 with TRBJ1-2; tentatively, D is TRBD1 (5 bases). CDR3 size: 12 residues. Germline V gives CDR1 SQVTM, CDR2 ANQGSEA. The V and J ends lost 3 bases and 5 bases respectively, with 10 bases between them.

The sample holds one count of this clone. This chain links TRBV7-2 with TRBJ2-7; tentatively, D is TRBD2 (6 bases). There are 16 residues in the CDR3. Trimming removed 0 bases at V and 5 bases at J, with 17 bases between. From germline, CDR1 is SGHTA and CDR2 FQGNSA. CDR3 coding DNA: TGTGCCAGCAGCTTAGCCCTCGAGGGGAGGCTGGACGAGCAGTACTTC. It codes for CASSLALEGRLDEQYF.

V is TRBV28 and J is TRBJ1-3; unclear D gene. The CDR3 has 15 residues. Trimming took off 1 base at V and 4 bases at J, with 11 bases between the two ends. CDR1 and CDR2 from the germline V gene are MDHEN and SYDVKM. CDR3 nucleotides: TGTGCCAGCAGTTTATCGGGGTCATCGGGAAACACCATATATTTT. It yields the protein CASSLSGSSGNTIYF.